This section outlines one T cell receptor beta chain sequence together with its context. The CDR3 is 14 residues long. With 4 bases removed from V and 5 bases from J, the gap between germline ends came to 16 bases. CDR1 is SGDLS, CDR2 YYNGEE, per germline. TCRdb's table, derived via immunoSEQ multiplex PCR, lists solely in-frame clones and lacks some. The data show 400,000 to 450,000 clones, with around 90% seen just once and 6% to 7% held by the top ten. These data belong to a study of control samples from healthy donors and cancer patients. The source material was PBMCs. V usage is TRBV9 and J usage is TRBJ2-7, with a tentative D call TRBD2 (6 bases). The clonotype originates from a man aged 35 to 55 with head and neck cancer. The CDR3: CASSLLGGSDEQYF. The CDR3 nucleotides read TGTGCCAGCAGCCTCCTCGGAGGGTCCGACGAGCAGTACTTC.